These T cell receptor beta chains were read from a single sample in a study of radiation and T cells in renal cell carcinoma. The method was immunoSEQ multiplex PCR; TCRdb's version includes in-frame clones alone and lacks a portion of them. The sample lists some 97,000 clones; roughly 88% were seen once. The starting material was blood, obtained from a patient whose treatment included radiotherapy and nephrectomy. These receptors came from a man aged 55 to 70 with renal cell carcinoma. Both conserved end residues are part of each CDR3. The D gene is left open where the match is weak. Size is stated for part of the rows, as once, few or many counts, or as a class when the clone is expanded.

>.|TRBJ2-5|TRBV28|TRBD2
TGTGCCACCTATAGCGGGATCGTTTTAGGGGAGACCCAGTACTTC
CATYSGIVLGETQYF
>.|TRBJ2-7|TRBV28|.
TGTGCCAGCGGCTTCTACGAGCAGTACTTC
CASGFYEQYF
>.|TRBJ2-3|TRBV2|TRBD2
TGTGCCAGCAGTGGAACTAGCGGGACCCCAGATACGCAGTATTTT
CASSGTSGTPDTQYF
>.|TRBJ2-7|TRBV6-1|TRBD2
TGTGCCAGCAGTGAGGGACTAGCGGGAGACGAGCAGTACTTC
CASSEGLAGDEQYF
>.|TRBJ2-1|TRBV4-1|.
TGCGCCAGCAACTCACTAGCTCGGTTGCCCTACAATGAGCAGTTCTTC
CASNSLARLPYNEQFF
>.|TRBJ1-4|TRBV5-4|.
TGTGCCAGCAGCTTGGTGCCGGCCGCGGAAGAAAAACTGTTTTTT
CASSLVPAAEEKLFF
>.|TRBJ2-2|TRBV5-1|.
TGCGCCAGCAGCTTCGGGGCGTTCACCGGGGAGCTGTTTTTT
CASSFGAFTGELFF
>medium-sized|TRBJ2-7|TRBV7-8|.
TGTGCCAGCAGCTTAGAGGCTTGGGGAGTTAGGAACGAGCAGTACTTC
CASSLEAWGVRNEQYF
>.|TRBJ1-2|TRBV13|.
TGTGCCAGCAGCTTAGCCGGGACACCTTTTTATGGCTACACCTTC
CASSLAGTPFYGYTF
>.|TRBJ1-2|TRBV19|.
TGTGCCAGTAGTATCGGCCAAGAGACTAACTATGGCTACACCTTC
CASSIGQETNYGYTF
>few|TRBJ1-5|TRBV2|TRBD1
TGTGCCAGCAGTGTCCCGGGACAGGGGCCTCAGCCCCAGCATTTT
CASSVPGQGPQPQHF
>.|TRBJ2-3|TRBV2|.
TGTGCTGTTCATACCGGGGATACGCAGTATTTT
CAVHTGDTQYF
>.|TRBJ2-7|TRBV25-1|.
TGTGCCAGCAGTGGACCCATGGCAGGGGCCGAGCAGTACTTC
CASSGPMAGAEQYF
>few|TRBJ1-4|TRBV6-5|TRBD1
TGTGCCAGCAGCGACCGGGACAGGGCAGGGGAAAAACTGTTTTTT
CASSDRDRAGEKLFF
>few|TRBJ1-4|TRBV5-1|.
TGCGCCAGCAGCCCGGGGACGGGTAATGAAAAACTGTTTTTT
CASSPGTGNEKLFF
>.|TRBJ1-1|TRBV6-1|.
TGTGCCGCCCTACGGAACACTGAAGCTTTCTTT
CAALRNTEAFF
>.|TRBJ2-2|TRBV7-8|.
TGTGCCAGCAGCTTAGCTAGCGGTTCGAACACCGGGGAGCTGTTTTTT
CASSLASGSNTGELFF
>.|TRBJ1-1|TRBV2|.
TGTGCCAGCAGCCCGCTTCGACAAGAGATAACTGAAGCTTTCTTT
CASSPLRQEITEAFF
>.|TRBJ2-3|TRBV4-1|TRBD2
TGCGCCAGCAGCCCCCTGGGACTAGCGGGAGGGTCCACAGATACGCAGTATTTT
CASSPLGLAGGSTDTQYF
>.|TRBJ2-3|TRBV30|TRBD1
TGTGCCTGGAGTGGGGACAGGGGTCGCACAGATACGCAGTATTTT
CAWSGDRGRTDTQYF
>.|TRBJ2-3|TRBV7-2|.
TGTGCCAGCAGCTTACGCGGCATTTATACGCAGTATTTT
CASSLRGIYTQYF
>.|TRBJ2-7|TRBV7-2|TRBD2
TGTGCCAGCAGCTTCCTAGCGGGGGGGTACGAGCAGTACTTC
CASSFLAGGYEQYF
>.|TRBJ2-2|TRBV19|.
TGTGCCAGTAGTATATTTAGGGAAGACGCCGGGGAGCTGTTTTTT
CASSIFREDAGELFF
>.|TRBJ2-1|TRBV19|.
TGTGCCAGTAGTATAAGGCTCCTCTCGGGCAATGAGCAGTTCTTC
CASSIRLLSGNEQFF
>.|TRBJ2-6|TRBV30|.
TGTGCCTGGAGCGAAGGGTCCGGGAGTACTTCTGGGGCCAACGTCCTGACTTTC
CAWSEGSGSTSGANVLTF
>once|TRBJ1-1|TRBV5-4|.
TGTGCCAGCAGCTTGGATGGGCCAGGGGCTCCGAACACTGAAGCTTTCTTT
CASSLDGPGAPNTEAFF
>.|TRBJ1-1|TRBV7-9|.
TGTGCCAGCAGCTTATATGAGTCGTCGGGTGCTGAAGCTTTCTTT
CASSLYESSGAEAFF
>few|TRBJ1-4|TRBV19|.
TGTGCCGTTGGACAGCTTACTAATGAAAAACTGTTTTTT
CAVGQLTNEKLFF